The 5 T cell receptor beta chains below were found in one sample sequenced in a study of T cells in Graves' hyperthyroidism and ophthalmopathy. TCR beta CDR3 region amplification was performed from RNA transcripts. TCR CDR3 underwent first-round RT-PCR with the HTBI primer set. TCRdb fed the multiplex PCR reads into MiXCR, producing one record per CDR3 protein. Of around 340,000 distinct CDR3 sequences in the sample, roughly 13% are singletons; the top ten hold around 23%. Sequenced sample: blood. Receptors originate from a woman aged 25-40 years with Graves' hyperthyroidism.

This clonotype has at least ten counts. CDR3 DNA: TGTGCCAGCAGCTACGGACTAGCGTCCTACAATGAGCAGTTCTTC. Translation: CASSYGLASYNEQFF. The chain joins TRBV7-2 to TRBJ2-1; 9 nucleotides align to TRBD2. Germline V CDR1 and CDR2: SGHTA, FQGNSA. The CDR3 is 15 residues long. V lost 4 bases and J lost 1; bases outside the gene matches: 2.

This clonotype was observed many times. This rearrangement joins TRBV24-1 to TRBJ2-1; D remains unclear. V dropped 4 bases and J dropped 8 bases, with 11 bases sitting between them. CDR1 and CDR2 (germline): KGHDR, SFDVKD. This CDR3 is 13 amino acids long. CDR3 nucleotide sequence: TGTGCCACCAGTGAACACTGGGGTTATGAGCAGTTCTTC. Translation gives CATSEHWGYEQFF.

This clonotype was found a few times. The CDR3 sequence is CASRFRDRTYEQYF. The CDR3 bases are TGCGCCAGCAGGTTCCGGGACAGGACCTACGAGCAGTACTTC. The chain is built from TRBV5-1 and TRBJ2-7; the match to TRBD1 covers 8 bases. Germline assignment: CDR1 SGHRS and CDR2 YFSETQ. This CDR3 region has 14 residues. With V trimmed by 5 bases and J by 2 bases, 6 bases remained unmatched.

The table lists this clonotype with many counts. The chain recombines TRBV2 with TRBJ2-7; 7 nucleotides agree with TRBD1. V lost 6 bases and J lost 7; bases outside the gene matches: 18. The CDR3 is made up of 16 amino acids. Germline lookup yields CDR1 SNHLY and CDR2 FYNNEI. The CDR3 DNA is TGTGCCAGCAGCGAGGCGACCGGGACAGCCGTAGGGGAGCAGTACTTC. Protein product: CASSEATGTAVGEQYF.

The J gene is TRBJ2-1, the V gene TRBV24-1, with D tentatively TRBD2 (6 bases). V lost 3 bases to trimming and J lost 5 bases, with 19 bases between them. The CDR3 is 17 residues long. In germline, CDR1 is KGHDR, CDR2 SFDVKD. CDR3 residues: CATSDVRLVGPHNEQFF. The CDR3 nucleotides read TGTGCCACCAGTGATGTCCGACTAGTAGGGCCGCACAATGAGCAGTTCTTC.